The 25 T cell receptor beta chains given below trace back to one sample, sequenced in a study of cytomegalovirus exposure and HLA in healthy donors. The PCR used 60 Vbeta and 13 Jbeta primers. The assay was immunoSEQ multiplex PCR, and TCRdb's table has in-frame clones only and misses some. The data show fewer than 80,000 clones, with about 74% seen just once and approximately 10% held by the top ten. Source material: PBMCs. Source of these receptors: a woman aged 55-70 years in good health and CMV-seropositive.

This clone came up a few times. The chain combines TRBV7-9 with TRBJ1-1; D gene ambiguous. The germline gives CDR1 SEHNR, CDR2 FQNEAQ (reference sequence). Trimming shortened V by 5 bases and J by 5 bases, and 9 bases separated the two germline ends. The length of the CDR3 is 12 residues. The CDR3 nucleotides read TGTGCCAGCAGCAACCGAGTTACTGAAGCTTTCTTT. This gives the protein CASSNRVTEAFF.

This chain links TRBV2 with TRBJ2-7, with unresolved D. Germline loops: CDR1 SNHLY, CDR2 FYNNEI. V was trimmed by 7 bases and J by 2 bases, leaving 9 bases between them. This CDR3 spans 12 amino acids. CDR3: CASNTETYEQYF. The CDR3 region has the DNA TGTGCCAGCAATACAGAGACCTACGAGCAGTACTTC. The entire variable domain, with the rest obtained from reference TRBV2 and TRBJ2-7, is as follows: EPEVTQTPSHQVTQMGQEVILRCVPISNHLYFYWYRQILGQKVEFLVSFYNNEISEKSEIFDDQFSVERPDGSNFTLKIRSTKLEDSAMYFCASNTETYEQYFGPGTRLTVT.

The gene calls are TRBV4-1 and TRBJ1-1, with D perhaps TRBD1 (5 bases). Trimming pared 4 bases from V and 5 bases from J, leaving 14 bases between. The CDR3 is 14 amino acids. Germline V lookup: CDR1 MGHRA, CDR2 YSYEKL. CDR3 nucleotide sequence: TGCGCCAGCAGCCGACCGCAGGGAACAACTGAAGCTTTCTTT. Translation: CASSRPQGTTEAFF.

The V call is TRBV10-3, the J call TRBJ1-2; 7 bases line up with TRBD1. V shed 5 bases and J 4 bases; nucleotides not matched to a gene: 7. In germline, CDR1 is ENHRY, CDR2 SYGVKD. The CDR3 runs to 14 residues. In nucleotides, the CDR3 is TGTGCCATCAGTTCCGCACAGGGGCCCTATGGCTACACCTTC. Translating gives CAISSAQGPYGYTF.

This chain uses TRBV7-9 with TRBJ2-1, with a tentative D call TRBD2 (6 bases). Germline V CDR1 and CDR2: SEHNR, FQNEAQ (reference sequence). The V gene lost 0 bases and the J gene lost 0 bases, with 12 bases spanning the gap. The CDR3 length is 17 residues. The DNA for the CDR3 is TGTGCCAGCAGCTTAGCGGGGGGTCACAGCTCCTACAATGAGCAGTTCTTC. Amino acids: CASSLAGGHSSYNEQFF. The variable domain in full, with the rest retrieved from reference TRBV7-9 and TRBJ2-1, is DTGVSQNPRHKITKRGQNVTFRCDPISEHNRLYWYRQTLGQGPEFLTYFQNEAQLEKSRLLSDRFSAERPKGSFSTLEIQRTEQGDSAMYLCASSLAGGHSSYNEQFFGPGTRLTVL.

This clone was seen more than once but under ten times. V gene TRBV6-4 combines with J gene TRBJ1-5; TRBD1 matches at 7 bases. The CDR3 has 14 residues. V shed 3 bases, J shed 7 bases, and the junction held 6 bases outside the gene matches. CDR1 and CDR2 (germline): MRHNA, SNTAGT. CDR3 in DNA: TGTGCCAGCAGTGATATAGGGGGCTCACAGCCCCAGCATTTT. The encoded protein is CASSDIGGSQPQHF.

The chain combines TRBV5-4 with TRBJ2-3; TRBD2 agrees at 16 bases. This CDR3 contains 18 residues. In germline, CDR1 is SGHNT, CDR2 YYREEE (reference sequence). V dropped 4 bases and J dropped 1; count of bases not matched to a gene: 6. CDR3 region: CASSMGLAGGDGTDTQYF. Here the CDR3 DNA reads TGTGCCAGCAGCATGGGACTAGCGGGGGGGGACGGCACAGATACGCAGTATTTT. The variable domain in full, completed from reference TRBV5-4 and TRBJ2-3, reads ETGVTQSPTHLIKTRGQQVTLRCSSQSGHNTVSWYQQALGQGPQFIFQYYREEENGRGNFPPRFSGLQFPNYSSELNVNALELDDSALYLCASSMGLAGGDGTDTQYFGPGTRLTVL.

The chain joins TRBV5-4 to TRBJ2-7; 10 positions match TRBD1. The CDR3 is 16 amino acids. Germline lookup yields CDR1 SGHNT and CDR2 YYREEE (reference sequence). Germline trimming cut 0 bases from V and 5 bases from J; bases unmatched to any gene: 8. CDR3 protein: CASSLAPGQGFNEQYF. The CDR3 DNA follows: TGTGCCAGCAGCTTGGCCCCGGGACAGGGGTTCAACGAGCAGTACTTC.

The V call is TRBV6-6, the J call TRBJ1-5, with a possible D match to TRBD1 (6 bases). Trimming cost V 6 bases and J 6 bases, with 18 bases left between them. The CDR3 sequence is 15 residues long. Germline CDR1 reads MNHNY; CDR2 reads SVGAGI (reference sequence). CDR3 amino acids: CASSPTRQEGQPQHF. CDR3 nucleotide sequence: TGTGCCAGCAGCCCCACGAGACAGGAAGGTCAGCCCCAGCATTTT.

The rearrangement uses TRBV4-1 and TRBJ1-6; possibly TRBD1 for D (5 bases). Germline CDR1 reads MGHRA; CDR2 reads YSYEKL. This CDR3 spans 16 amino acids. Trimming cost V 0 bases and J 6 bases, with 12 bases left between them. The CDR3 spells CASSQDLGRANSPLHF. As DNA, the CDR3 is TGCGCCAGCAGCCAAGATTTGGGCAGGGCTAATTCACCCCTCCACTTT.

This clone was counted only a few times. The chain combines TRBV6-6 with TRBJ1-2; 8 bases fit TRBD1. V was clipped by 0 bases and J by 8 bases; unmatched bases: 8. Germline V CDR1 and CDR2: MNHNY, SVGAGI (reference sequence). The CDR3 runs 15 residues. The CDR3 sequence is CASSYSLRTGRGYTF. CDR3 in DNA: TGTGCCAGCAGTTACTCCCTACGGACAGGGAGAGGCTACACCTTC.

The chain carries TRBV27 and TRBJ2-1, with a possible D match to TRBD2 (5 bases). Trimming shortened V by 8 bases and J by 2 bases, and 13 bases separated the two germline ends. The CDR3 contains 14 residues. Germline lookup yields CDR1 MNHEY and CDR2 SMNVEV (reference sequence). CDR3 nucleotides: TGTGCCAGCGCCGAGGAGGCCGCCTACAATGAGCAGTTCTTC. It yields the protein CASAEEAAYNEQFF.

Note on this clone: Other nucleotide sequences in the sample specify the same CDR3. The chain recombines TRBV27 with TRBJ1-1; D possibly corresponds to TRBD1 (5 bases). The CDR3 has 15 amino acids. V was pared by 2 bases and J by 0 bases, with 10 bases between. The germline V gene has CDR1 MNHEY and CDR2 SMNVEV (reference sequence). Written as DNA, the CDR3 is TGTGCCAGCAGTTTAACAGGAAATATGAACACTGAAGCTTTCTTT. It translates to CASSLTGNMNTEAFF.

This rearrangement joins TRBV10-3 to TRBJ1-1; 11 nucleotides match TRBD1. The germline V gene encodes CDR1 ENHRY and CDR2 SYGVKD. The CDR3 consists of 14 residues. With 6 bases clipped from V and 3 bases from J, the junction kept 3 bases outside the gene matches. The CDR3 region has the DNA TGTGCCATCAGGCCGGGACAGGGGGACACTGAAGCTTTCTTT. This encodes CAIRPGQGDTEAFF.

The V call is TRBV7-6, the J call TRBJ2-7, with 8 bases lining up with TRBD1. This CDR3 is built from 16 residues. V was clipped by 5 bases and J by 3 bases; unmatched bases: 12. Germline V gene data show CDR1 as SGHVS and CDR2 as FNYEAQ. For the CDR3, the DNA is TGTGCCAGCAGCCCGGGACAGGAGAACACCCTCTACGAGCAGTACTTC. As protein: CASSPGQENTLYEQYF. Looking up the rest from reference TRBV7-6 and TRBJ2-7 gives the full variable domain: GAGVSQSPRYKVTKRGQDVALRCDPISGHVSLYWYRQALGQGPEFLTYFNYEAQQDKSGLPNDRFSAERPEGSISTLTIQRTEQRDSAMYRCASSPGQENTLYEQYFGPGTRLTVT.

The J gene is TRBJ2-1, the V gene TRBV6-5, with D possibly TRBD1 on 6 matching bases. The germline CDR1 and CDR2 sequences are MNHEY and SVGAGI. The germline V and J ends were trimmed by 7 bases and 3 bases, with 16 bases remaining between them. This CDR3 is 15 amino acids long. CDR3 nucleotide sequence: TGTGCCAGCACTAGTGACAGGTTGAACTACAATGAGCAGTTCTTC. Translation: CASTSDRLNYNEQFF.

The chain couples TRBV23-1 to TRBJ1-1; tentatively, D is TRBD1 (6 bases). TRBV23-1 is noted as an ORF with a role that remains uncertain. V lost 6 bases to trimming and J lost 0 bases, with 20 bases between them. The CDR3 has 17 amino acids. CDR3 DNA sequence: TGCGCCAGCAGCCCTCCCCGTTGGACAGCTATGAACACTGAAGCTTTCTTT. It encodes CASSPPRWTAMNTEAFF.

The rearrangement joins TRBV5-4 to TRBJ2-4; no firm D call. CDR1 is SGHNT and CDR2 is YYREEE in the germline V gene (reference sequence). The CDR3 spans 15 residues. Trimming removed 0 bases at V and 0 bases at J, with 7 bases between. The CDR3 region has the DNA TGTGCCAGCAGCTTGGTTAGTGGAGCCAAAAACATTCAGTACTTC. Protein sequence: CASSLVSGAKNIQYF.

This rearrangement joins TRBV27 to TRBJ1-1; TRBD1 might be the D (6 bases). Germline V gene lookup returns CDR1 MNHEY and CDR2 SMNVEV (reference sequence). CDR3 length: 13 residues. The ends were cut back, 2 bases at V and 5 bases at J, with 9 bases in the middle. In DNA form, the CDR3 reads TGTGCCAGCAGTTTAAGGGGGACAACTGAAGCTTTCTTT. Its translation is CASSLRGTTEAFF.

This chain joins TRBV5-5 and TRBJ1-5, with D possibly being TRBD1 (6 bases). CDR1 SGHKS and CDR2 YYEKEE come from the germline V gene (reference sequence). The CDR3 is 14 residues long. V was cut by 3 bases and J by 2 bases, with 9 bases left in between. CDR3 bases: TGTGCCAGCAGCTCACAGGGAGGCAATCAGCCCCAGCATTTT. It yields the protein CASSSQGGNQPQHF.

The chain couples TRBV5-1 to TRBJ2-5; 8 bases are shared with TRBD2. CDR1 and CDR2 (germline): SGHRS, YFSETQ. This CDR3 is built from 15 residues. V gave up 1 base and J gave up 1 base; unmatched junction bases: 3. CDR3 DNA sequence: TGCGCCAGCAGCTTGACTAGCGGTAGCCAAGAGACCCAGTACTTC. This sequence encodes CASSLTSGSQETQYF.

This chain joins TRBV19 and TRBJ1-2; a possible D gene is TRBD1 (5 bases). Looked up from germline, CDR1 is LNHDA and CDR2 is SQIVND (reference sequence). Between the trimmed V and J ends, which lost 4 bases and 5 bases, there was a span of 20 bases. This CDR3 is built from 16 residues. The CDR3 is CASSRFSQGGWYGYTF. DNA for the CDR3: TGTGCCAGTAGTAGGTTCTCCCAGGGAGGTTGGTATGGCTACACCTTC.

About this clone: Other DNA sequences in the same sample also yield this CDR3. The gene calls are TRBV6-1 and TRBJ1-1; D unresolved. Germline V gene sequence: CDR1 MNHNS, CDR2 SASEGT. The V gene lost 2 bases and the J gene lost 4 bases, with 14 bases spanning the gap. The CDR3 is 15 amino acids. The CDR3 here is CASSEFRGAATEAFF. CDR3 bases: TGTGCCAGCAGTGAATTTCGGGGTGCGGCCACTGAAGCTTTCTTT.

The J gene is TRBJ1-1, the V gene TRBV5-1; a weak D match, TRBD1 (5 bases). V dropped 4 bases and J dropped 1 base, with 14 bases sitting between them. This CDR3 region has 15 residues. CDR1 and CDR2 (germline): SGHRS, YFSETQ. The CDR3 DNA sequence: TGCGCCAGCAGCCCCGGAGCGGGGGGGAACACTGAAGCTTTCTTT. Translation: CASSPGAGGNTEAFF. Based on the CDR3 plus reference TRBV5-1 and TRBJ1-1, the full variable domain is KAGVTQTPRYLIKTRGQQVTLSCSPISGHRSVSWYQQTPGQGLQFLFEYFSETQRNKGNFPGRFSGRQFSNSRSEMNVSTLELGDSALYLCASSPGAGGNTEAFFGQGTRLTVV.

The chain joins TRBV18 to TRBJ2-6, with unresolved D. The germline CDR1 and CDR2 sequences are KGHSH and LQKENI. V lost 0 bases and J 4 bases, leaving 10 bases between the germline ends. The CDR3 has 16 amino acids. This CDR3 reads CASSPPAAPGANVLTF. The CDR3 bases are TGTGCCAGCTCACCACCCGCGGCGCCCGGGGCCAACGTCCTGACTTTC.